The 17 T cell receptor beta chains presented below share a single source sample, sequenced in a study of blood T cell repertoires in COVID-19. Here immunoSEQ multiplex PCR was the method, and the copy in TCRdb shows in-frame clones only, minus some. This table has roughly 200,000 clones, 80% to 95% appearing once. The specimen was peripheral blood. The receptors originated from a man aged 50 to 60 with acute or convalescent COVID-19.

With regard to this clone: Additional DNA sequences in this sample encode the identical CDR3. The chain uses TRBV28 and TRBJ1-5; D unresolved. Germline CDR1 MDHEN, CDR2 SYDVKM. V dropped 5 bases and J dropped 3 bases, with 5 bases sitting between them. This CDR3 is 12 amino acids long. CDR3 loop: CASSTPNQPQHF. The DNA for the CDR3 is TGTGCCAGCAGTACACCCAATCAGCCCCAGCATTTT.

The chain links TRBV28 to TRBJ1-4, with TRBD1 as a possible D gene (6 bases). Trimming shortened V by 6 bases and J by 5 bases, and 13 bases separated the two germline ends. CDR1 is MDHEN and CDR2 is SYDVKM in the germline V gene. The CDR3 extends over 14 amino acids. Written as DNA, the CDR3 is TGTGCCAGCAGCCCCAGGGGAACGAATGAAAAACTGTTTTTT. Amino acid sequence: CASSPRGTNEKLFF.

The CDR3 nucleotides are TGTGCCAGCAGCTTAGGTAGCGGAGGCTACAATGAGCAGTTCTTC. It codes for CASSLGSGGYNEQFF. The chain employs TRBV7-9 and TRBJ2-1, with D tentatively TRBD2 (6 bases). This CDR3 has 15 amino acids. V dropped 1 base and J dropped 3 bases, with 10 bases sitting between them. CDR1 and CDR2 (germline): SEHNR, FQNEAQ (reference sequence).

V gene TRBV2 combines with J gene TRBJ1-5; D may be TRBD1 (6 bases). This CDR3 contains 15 residues. V lost 6 bases and J 3 bases, leaving 15 bases between the germline ends. The germline gives CDR1 SNHLY, CDR2 FYNNEI. CDR3 coding DNA: TGTGCCAGCAGGCTGACGCCAGGGGACAATCAGCCCCAGCATTTT. This gives the protein CASRLTPGDNQPQHF. Supplemented by reference TRBV2 and TRBJ1-5, the full variable domain reads EPEVTQTPSHQVTQMGQEVILRCVPISNHLYFYWYRQILGQKVEFLVSFYNNEISEKSEIFDDQFSVERPDGSNFTLKIRSTKLEDSAMYFCASRLTPGDNQPQHFGDGTRLSIL.

The chain has TRBV7-2 and TRBJ1-2, with TRBD1 identical over 7 bases. The junction had 3 bases not matched to a gene; V was cut back by 4 bases and J by 4 bases. Germline V CDR1 and CDR2: SGHTA, FQGNSA. The CDR3 sequence is 13 residues long. DNA for the CDR3: TGTGCCAGCAGCTCACAGGGGATCTATGGCTACACCTTC. This gives the protein CASSSQGIYGYTF.

V and J are TRBV10-3 and TRBJ1-1, with no clear D. This CDR3 is 14 amino acids long. The germline gives CDR1 ENHRY, CDR2 SYGVKD. Trimming left V 4 bases short and J 2 bases short, with 11 bases between. The CDR3, as DNA: TGTGCCATCAGTGTAGAGGAGTCAAACACTGAAGCTTTCTTT. Its translation is CAISVEESNTEAFF.

The V and J genes are TRBV5-4 and TRBJ2-1, with 8 bases that match TRBD2. CDR1 is SGHNT and CDR2 is YYREEE in the germline V gene (reference sequence). This CDR3 region has 15 residues. With V trimmed by 4 bases and J by 0 bases, 3 bases remained unmatched. The CDR3 spells CASSPSGSSYNEQFF. DNA for the CDR3: TGTGCCAGCAGCCCAAGCGGGAGCTCCTACAATGAGCAGTTCTTC.

This sequence joins TRBV4-3 and TRBJ2-2, with unresolved D. Trimming took 0 bases from V and 5 from J, leaving 10 bases between them. CDR3 length: 15 amino acids. Germline V gives CDR1 LGHNA, CDR2 YSLEER. The CDR3: CASSQDAWATGELFF. CDR3 in DNA: TGCGCCAGCAGCCAAGACGCTTGGGCTACCGGGGAGCTGTTTTTT.

The chain combines TRBV2 with TRBJ1-4; D not certain. Trimming removed 2 bases from V and 8 bases from J, with 15 bases in between. CDR3 size: 15 residues. Germline CDR1 SNHLY, CDR2 FYNNEI. CDR3 coding DNA: TGTGCCAGCAGTGAACTGCAGTCGGGAGGGGAAAAACTGTTTTTT. Translation gives CASSELQSGGEKLFF.

The CDR3 coding sequence is TGTGCCAGCAGTTACTTTGGACAGGGGAGTCAGCCCCAGCATTTT. Its translation: CASSYFGQGSQPQHF. The V gene is TRBV6-2 or TRBV6-3, the J gene TRBJ1-5; the match to TRBD1 covers 9 bases. J lost 6 bases, V lost 1 base, and 4 bases had no gene match. CDR1 is MNHEY, CDR2 SVGEGT, per germline. The CDR3 is made up of 15 amino acids.

This rearrangement joins TRBV6-1 to TRBJ2-2; D is ambiguous. The germline V gene has CDR1 MNHNS and CDR2 SASEGT. Trimming shortened V by 3 bases and J by 4 bases, and 3 bases separated the two germline ends. This CDR3 region has 12 residues. CDR3 region: CASSDLTGELFF. The CDR3 DNA follows: TGTGCCAGCAGTGATCTCACCGGGGAGCTGTTTTTT.

The chain employs TRBV7-2 and TRBJ2-1; tentatively, D is TRBD2 (5 bases). The germline V gene encodes CDR1 SGHTA and CDR2 FQGNSA. The CDR3 has 12 amino acids. Trimming shortened V by 5 bases and J by 6 bases, and 8 bases separated the two germline ends. The chain's CDR3 is CASSRGSNEQFF. CDR3 in DNA: TGTGCCAGCAGCCGGGGAAGCAATGAGCAGTTCTTC.

The rearrangement links TRBV20-1 to TRBJ2-7; D is unresolved. The CDR3 extends over 11 amino acids. Trimming cost V 3 bases and J 1 base, with 4 bases left between them. Germline V gene data show CDR1 as DFQATT and CDR2 as SNEGSKA (reference sequence). The CDR3 sequence is CSASLSYEQYF. The CDR3 DNA sequence: TGCAGTGCTAGCCTTTCCTACGAGCAGTACTTC.

The chain is built from TRBV11-2 and TRBJ2-2; D possibly corresponds to TRBD2 (6 bases). V was trimmed by 0 bases and J by 6 bases, leaving 11 bases between them. The germline V gene encodes CDR1 SGHAT and CDR2 FQNNGV. The CDR3 length is 15 residues. The CDR3 DNA follows: TGTGCCAGCAGCTTAGATCGGGGAGGAGCCGGGGAGCTGTTTTTT. It specifies CASSLDRGGAGELFF.

J is TRBJ2-7 and V is TRBV6-1, with a tentative D call TRBD2 (5 bases). CDR3 length: 15 amino acids. Germline V lookup: CDR1 MNHNS, CDR2 SASEGT. The V gene lost 2 bases and the J gene lost 1 base, with 12 bases spanning the gap. CDR3 protein: CASSELWGASYEQYF. The CDR3, as DNA: TGTGCCAGCAGTGAACTCTGGGGAGCGTCCTACGAGCAGTACTTC.

The rearrangement uses TRBV6-2 or TRBV6-3 and TRBJ1-5; 7 nucleotides line up with TRBD1. The CDR3 is 19 residues long. Germline V gene lookup returns CDR1 MNHEY and CDR2 SVGEGT. J gave up 0 bases and V 2 bases, and 13 bases lay outside the gene matches. CDR3 DNA: TGTGCCAGCAGTTACGTCCCCACAGGGGCCACCTATAGCAATCAGCCCCAGCATTTT. Translating gives CASSYVPTGATYSNQPQHF.

The rearrangement joins TRBV19 to TRBJ1-5; D perhaps matches TRBD1 (6 bases). In germline, CDR1 is LNHDA, CDR2 SQIVND (reference sequence). The CDR3 is 16 amino acids. Trimming shortened V by 5 bases and J by 1 base, and 15 bases separated the two germline ends. The CDR3 region is CASSPSGGWSNQPQHF. CDR3 bases: TGTGCCAGTAGTCCTTCTGGGGGCTGGAGCAATCAGCCCCAGCATTTT.